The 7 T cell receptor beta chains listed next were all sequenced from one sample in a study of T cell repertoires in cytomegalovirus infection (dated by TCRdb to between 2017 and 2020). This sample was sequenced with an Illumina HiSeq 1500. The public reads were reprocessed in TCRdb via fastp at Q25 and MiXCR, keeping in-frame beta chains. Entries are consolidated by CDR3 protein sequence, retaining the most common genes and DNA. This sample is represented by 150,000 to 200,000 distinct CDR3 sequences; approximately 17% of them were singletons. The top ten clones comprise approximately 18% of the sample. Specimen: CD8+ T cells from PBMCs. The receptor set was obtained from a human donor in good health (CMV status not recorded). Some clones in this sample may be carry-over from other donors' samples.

The CDR3 DNA follows: TGTGCCAGTAGTATCAGCAACACCCGGGAGGGAGAGACCCAGTACTTC. Protein: CASSISNTREGETQYF. V usage is TRBV19 and J usage is TRBJ2-5, with 8 nucleotides matching TRBD2. The germline gives CDR1 LNHDA, CDR2 SQIVND (reference sequence). The CDR3 covers 16 residues. Trimming cost V 3 bases and J 4 bases; bases outside gene matches: 10.

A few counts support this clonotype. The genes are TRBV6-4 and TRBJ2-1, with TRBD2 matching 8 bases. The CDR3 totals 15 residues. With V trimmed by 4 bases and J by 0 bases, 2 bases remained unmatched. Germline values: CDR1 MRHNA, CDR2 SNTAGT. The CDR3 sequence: CASSVGGASYNEQFF. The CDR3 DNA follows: TGTGCCAGCAGTGTCGGGGGGGCCTCCTACAATGAGCAGTTCTTC.

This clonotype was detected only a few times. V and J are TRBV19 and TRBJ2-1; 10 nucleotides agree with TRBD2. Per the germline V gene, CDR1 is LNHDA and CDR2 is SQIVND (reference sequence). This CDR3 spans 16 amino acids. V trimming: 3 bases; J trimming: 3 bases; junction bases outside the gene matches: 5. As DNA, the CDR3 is TGTGCCAGTAGTATGTCCGGGACTAGCGTCTACAATGAGCAGTTCTTC. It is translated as CASSMSGTSVYNEQFF.

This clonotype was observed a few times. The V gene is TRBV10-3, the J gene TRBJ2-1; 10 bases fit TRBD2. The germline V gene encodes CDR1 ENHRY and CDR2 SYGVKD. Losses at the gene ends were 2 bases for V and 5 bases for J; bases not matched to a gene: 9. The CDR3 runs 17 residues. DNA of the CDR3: TGTGCCATCAGTGAGGCCAGGCTAGCGGGAGAAAACAATGAGCAGTTCTTC. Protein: CAISEARLAGENNEQFF.

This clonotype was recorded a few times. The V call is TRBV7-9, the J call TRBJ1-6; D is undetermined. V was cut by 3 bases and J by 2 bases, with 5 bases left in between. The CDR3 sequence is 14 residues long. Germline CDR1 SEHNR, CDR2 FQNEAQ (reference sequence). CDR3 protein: CASSLPAYNSPLHF. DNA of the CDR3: TGTGCCAGCAGCTTGCCAGCCTATAATTCACCCCTCCACTTT.

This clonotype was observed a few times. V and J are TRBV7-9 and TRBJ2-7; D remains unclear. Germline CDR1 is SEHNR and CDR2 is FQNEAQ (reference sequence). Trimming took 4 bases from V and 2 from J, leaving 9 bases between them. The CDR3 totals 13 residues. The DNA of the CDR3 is TGTGCCAGCAGCTCGGATGCGGCCTACGAGCAGTACTTC. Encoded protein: CASSSDAAYEQYF.

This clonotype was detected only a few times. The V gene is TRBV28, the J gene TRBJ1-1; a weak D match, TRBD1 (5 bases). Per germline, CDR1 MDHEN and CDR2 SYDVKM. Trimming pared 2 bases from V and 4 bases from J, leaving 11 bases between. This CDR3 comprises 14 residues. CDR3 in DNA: TGTGCCAGCAGTTTAACAGGTGAGGTCACTGAAGCTTTCTTT. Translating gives CASSLTGEVTEAFF.